A single TCR beta chain is shown here with its context. This entry belongs to a study of shared clonotypes between healthy human individuals. Trimming cost V 4 bases and J 9 bases, with 16 bases left between them. In germline, CDR1 is SGHRS, CDR2 YFSETQ. CDR3 size: 13 residues. Data came from immunoSEQ multiplex PCR; TCRdb stores just in-frame clones and leaves some out. The table includes more than 2,000,000 clones, roughly 92% detected once. The sequence was collected from a man younger than 30 in good health. The sequencing sample was made of naive CD4+ T cells sorted from blood. Indicated subset: CD45RA+ positively selected. The gene calls are TRBV5-1 and TRBJ1-2; tentative D call: TRBD1 (6 bases). Here the CDR3 reads CASSVDTGPSYTF. The CDR3 bases are TGCGCCAGCAGCGTAGATACAGGGCCGAGCTACACCTTC.